This T cell receptor beta chain was recorded in a study of cytomegalovirus exposure and HLA in healthy donors. Vbeta (60) and Jbeta (13) primers were used in the PCR. The assay was immunoSEQ multiplex PCR, and TCRdb's table has in-frame clones only and misses some. The data show about 140,000 clones, roughly three quarters seen once. Germline CDR1 MNHEY, CDR2 SMNVEV (reference sequence). Trimming pared 4 bases from V and 3 bases from J, leaving 9 bases between. The CDR3 is 13 residues long. This clone has only a few counts. Its matching antigen is unknown. Study results and caveats: With DRB1 most and HLA-C fewest, TCR association rates differed between HLA loci in a later analysis. Researchers reported from a later analysis that most CMV-associated TCR beta chains appeared HLA-restricted. Overall, 164 TCR beta chains were annotated as cytomegalovirus-associated.

This sequence originates from a woman aged 45-65 years in good health and CMV-seronegative. The source material was PBMCs. This chain connects TRBV27 to TRBJ1-1; possibly TRBD1 for D (5 bases). CDR3 in DNA: TGTGCCAGCAGTTGGGGGGGATACACTGAAGCTTTCTTT. As protein: CASSWGGYTEAFF.